This TCR beta chain was documented in a study of shared clonotypes between healthy human individuals. Germline V gene lookup returns CDR1 MNHEY and CDR2 SMNVEV (reference sequence). V lost 6 bases and J lost 10; bases outside the gene matches: 13. The CDR3 totals 16 residues. As concerns this clone: No antigen is known for it.

Broader study findings: Clonotype sharing among the donors was expected to vary with sequencing depth.

The table came from immunoSEQ multiplex PCR; TCRdb's copy has only in-frame clones and leaves some out. The data show about half a million clones, 81% seen once. The chain couples TRBV27 to TRBJ1-6; 9 bases are a match to TRBD1. This TCR was sampled from a woman between 40 and 50 years old in good health. Some clones in this sample may be carry-over from other donors' samples. Sample: PBMCs. The CDR3 reads CASSSYLGQGGSPLHF. CDR3 sequence (DNA): TGTGCCAGCAGCTCTTATCTGGGACAGGGAGGCTCACCCCTCCACTTT.